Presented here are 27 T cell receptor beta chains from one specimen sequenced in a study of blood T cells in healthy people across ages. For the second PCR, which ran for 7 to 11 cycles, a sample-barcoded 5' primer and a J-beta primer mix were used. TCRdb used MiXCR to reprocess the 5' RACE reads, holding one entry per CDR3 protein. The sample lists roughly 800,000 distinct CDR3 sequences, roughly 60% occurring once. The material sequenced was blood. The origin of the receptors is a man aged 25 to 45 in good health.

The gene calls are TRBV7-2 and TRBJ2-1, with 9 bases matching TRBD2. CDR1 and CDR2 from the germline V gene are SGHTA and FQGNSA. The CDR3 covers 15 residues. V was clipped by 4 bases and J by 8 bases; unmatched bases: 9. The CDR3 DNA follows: TGTGCCAGCAGCTCGACTAGCGGATCACGGGATGAGCAGTTCTTC. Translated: CASSSTSGSRDEQFF.

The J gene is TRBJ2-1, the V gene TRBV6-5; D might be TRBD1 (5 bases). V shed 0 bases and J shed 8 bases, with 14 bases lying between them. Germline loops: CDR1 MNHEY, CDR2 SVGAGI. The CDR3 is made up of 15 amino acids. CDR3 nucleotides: TGTGCCAGCAGTTACTCGATTGGCAGGGCGGATGAGCAGTTCTTC. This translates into CASSYSIGRADEQFF.

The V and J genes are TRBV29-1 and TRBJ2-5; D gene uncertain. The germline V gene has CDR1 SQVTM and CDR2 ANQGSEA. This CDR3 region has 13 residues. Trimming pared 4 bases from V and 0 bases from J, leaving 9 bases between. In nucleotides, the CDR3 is TGCAGCGTTGGTGGGTCCTACCAAGAGACCCAGTACTTC. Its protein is CSVGGSYQETQYF.

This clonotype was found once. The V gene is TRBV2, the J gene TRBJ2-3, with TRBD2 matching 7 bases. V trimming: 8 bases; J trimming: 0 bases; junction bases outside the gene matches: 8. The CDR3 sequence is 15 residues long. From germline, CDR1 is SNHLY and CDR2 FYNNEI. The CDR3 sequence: CASRGLEVSTDTQYF. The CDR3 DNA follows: TGTGCCAGCCGAGGACTAGAAGTTAGCACAGATACGCAGTATTTT.

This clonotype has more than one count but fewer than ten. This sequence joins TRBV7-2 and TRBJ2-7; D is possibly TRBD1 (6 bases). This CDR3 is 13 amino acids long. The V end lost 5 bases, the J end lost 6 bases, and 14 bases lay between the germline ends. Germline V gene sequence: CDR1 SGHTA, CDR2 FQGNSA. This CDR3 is CASSPTGQGEQYF. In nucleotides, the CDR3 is TGTGCCAGCAGCCCAACGGGACAAGGCGAGCAGTACTTC.

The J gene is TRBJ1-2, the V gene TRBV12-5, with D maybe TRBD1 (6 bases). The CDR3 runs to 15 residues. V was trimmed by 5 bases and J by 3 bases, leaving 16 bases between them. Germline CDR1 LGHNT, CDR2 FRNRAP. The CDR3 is CASGQRQENDYGYTF. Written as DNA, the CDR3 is TGTGCTAGTGGTCAGCGACAGGAGAACGACTATGGCTACACCTTC. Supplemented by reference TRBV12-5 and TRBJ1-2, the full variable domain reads DARVTQTPRHKVTEMGQEVTMRCQPILGHNTVFWYRQTMMQGLELLAYFRNRAPLDDSGMPKDRFSAEMPDATLATLKIQPSEPRDSAVYFCASGQRQENDYGYTFGSGTRLTVV.

For the CDR3, the DNA is TGTGCCTGGAGTGTTGGATCCCTCCAGCCCCAGCATTTT. Translating gives CAWSVGSLQPQHF. J is TRBJ1-5 and V is TRBV30; D gene ambiguous. CDR1 GTSNPN and CDR2 SVGIG come from the germline V gene (reference sequence). This CDR3 contains 13 residues. V dropped 0 bases and J dropped 7 bases, with 10 bases sitting between them.

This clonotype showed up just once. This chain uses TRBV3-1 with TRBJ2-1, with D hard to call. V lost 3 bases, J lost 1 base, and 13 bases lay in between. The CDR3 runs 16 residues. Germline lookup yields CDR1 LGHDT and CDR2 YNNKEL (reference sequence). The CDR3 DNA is TGTGCCAGCAGCCACCTGGCCACCAAATCCTACAATGAGCAGTTCTTC. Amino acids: CASSHLATKSYNEQFF.

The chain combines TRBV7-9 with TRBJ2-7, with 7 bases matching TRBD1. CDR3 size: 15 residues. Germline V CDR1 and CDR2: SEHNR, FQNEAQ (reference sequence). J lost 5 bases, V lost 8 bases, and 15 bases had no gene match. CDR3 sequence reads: CASLRTGTVYDEQYF. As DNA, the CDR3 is TGTGCCAGCCTCCGAACCGGGACAGTGTATGACGAGCAGTACTTC.

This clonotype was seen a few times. The CDR3 nucleotides are TGCAGTGCTAGATCGGAGAGTTCACCCCTCCACTTT. This encodes CSARSESSPLHF. This chain links TRBV20-1 with TRBJ1-6; D uncertain. There are 12 residues in the CDR3. The germline V gene encodes CDR1 DFQATT and CDR2 SNEGSKA (reference sequence). V was pared by 2 bases and J by 9 bases, with 8 bases between.

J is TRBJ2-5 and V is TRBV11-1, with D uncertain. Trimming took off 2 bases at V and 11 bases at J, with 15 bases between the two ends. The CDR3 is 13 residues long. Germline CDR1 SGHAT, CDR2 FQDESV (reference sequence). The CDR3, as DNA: TGTGCCAGCAGCTTAAGTCCGGCCAATGAGCAGTACTTC. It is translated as CASSLSPANEQYF. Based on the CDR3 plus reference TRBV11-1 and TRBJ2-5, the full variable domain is EAEVAQSPRYKITEKSQAVAFWCDPISGHATLYWYRQILGQGPELLVQFQDESVVDDSQLPKDRFSAERLKGVDSTLKIQPAELGDSAMYLCASSLSPANEQYFGPGTRLLVL.

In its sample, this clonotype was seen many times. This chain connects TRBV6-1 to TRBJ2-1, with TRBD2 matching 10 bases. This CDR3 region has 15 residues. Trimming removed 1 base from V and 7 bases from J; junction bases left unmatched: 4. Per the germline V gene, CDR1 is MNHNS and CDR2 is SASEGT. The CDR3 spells CASSEEVAGGNEQFF. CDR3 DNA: TGTGCCAGCAGTGAAGAGGTAGCGGGGGGTAATGAGCAGTTCTTC.

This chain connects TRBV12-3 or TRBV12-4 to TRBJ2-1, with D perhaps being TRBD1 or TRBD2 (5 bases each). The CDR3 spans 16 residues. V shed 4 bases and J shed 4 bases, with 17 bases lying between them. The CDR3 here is CASSWAGTKNYNEQFF. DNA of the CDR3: TGTGCCAGCAGTTGGGCCGGGACCAAGAATTACAATGAGCAGTTCTTC.

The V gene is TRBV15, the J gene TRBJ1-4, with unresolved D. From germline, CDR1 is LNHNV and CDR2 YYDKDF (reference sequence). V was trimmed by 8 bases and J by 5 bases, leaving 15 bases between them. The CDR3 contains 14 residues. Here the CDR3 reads CATAKPLPNEKLFF. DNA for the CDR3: TGTGCCACCGCTAAACCGCTACCGAATGAAAAACTGTTTTTT.

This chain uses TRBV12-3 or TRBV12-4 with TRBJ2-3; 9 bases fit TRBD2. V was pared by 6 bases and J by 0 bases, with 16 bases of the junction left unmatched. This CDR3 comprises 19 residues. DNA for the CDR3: TGTGCCAGCAGATATCACATCGCGGGGGGGCGGGCTAGCACAGATACGCAGTATTTT. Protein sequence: CASRYHIAGGRASTDTQYF.

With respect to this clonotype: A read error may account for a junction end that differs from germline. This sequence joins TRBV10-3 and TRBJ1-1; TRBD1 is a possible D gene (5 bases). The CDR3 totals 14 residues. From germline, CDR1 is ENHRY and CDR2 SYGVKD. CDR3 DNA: TGTGCCATCGGTGAGTATCGGGGGGACACTGAAGCTTTCTTT. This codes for CAIGEYRGDTEAFF.

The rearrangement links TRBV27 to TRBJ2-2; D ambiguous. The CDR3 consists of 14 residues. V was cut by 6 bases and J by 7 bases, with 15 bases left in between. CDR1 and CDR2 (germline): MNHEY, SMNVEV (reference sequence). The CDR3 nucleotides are TGTGCCAGCAGCTGGAGCCTGAGGTACGGGGAGCTGTTTTTT. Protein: CASSWSLRYGELFF.

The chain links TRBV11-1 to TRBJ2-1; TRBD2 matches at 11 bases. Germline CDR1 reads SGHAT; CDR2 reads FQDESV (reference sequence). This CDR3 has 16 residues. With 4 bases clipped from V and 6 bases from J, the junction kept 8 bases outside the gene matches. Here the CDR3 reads CASSSRLAGRPNEQFF. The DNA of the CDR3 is TGTGCCAGCAGCTCCCGACTAGCGGGACGCCCCAATGAGCAGTTCTTC. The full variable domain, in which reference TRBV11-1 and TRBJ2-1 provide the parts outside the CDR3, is EAEVAQSPRYKITEKSQAVAFWCDPISGHATLYWYRQILGQGPELLVQFQDESVVDDSQLPKDRFSAERLKGVDSTLKIQPAELGDSAMYLCASSSRLAGRPNEQFFGPGTRLTVL.

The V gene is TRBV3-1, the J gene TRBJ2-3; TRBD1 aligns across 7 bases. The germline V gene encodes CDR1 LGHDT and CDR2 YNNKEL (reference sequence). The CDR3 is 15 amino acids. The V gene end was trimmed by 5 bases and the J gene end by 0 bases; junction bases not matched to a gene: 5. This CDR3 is CASSSWTGSTDTQYF. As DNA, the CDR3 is TGTGCCAGCAGCTCCTGGACAGGCAGCACAGATACGCAGTATTTT.

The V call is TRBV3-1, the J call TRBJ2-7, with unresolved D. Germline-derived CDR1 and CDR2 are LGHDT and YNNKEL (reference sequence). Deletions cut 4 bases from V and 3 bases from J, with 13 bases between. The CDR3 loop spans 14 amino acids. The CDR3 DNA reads TGTGCCAGCAGCCCTACTGGGAACGTCTACGAGCAGTACTTC. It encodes CASSPTGNVYEQYF.

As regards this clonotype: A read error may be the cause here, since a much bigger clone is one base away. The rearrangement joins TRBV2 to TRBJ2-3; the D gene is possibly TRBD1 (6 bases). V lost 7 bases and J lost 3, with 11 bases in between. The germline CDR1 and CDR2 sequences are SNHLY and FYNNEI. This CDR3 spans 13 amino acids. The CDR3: CASNLQGTDTQYF. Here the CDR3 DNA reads TGTGCCAGCAACTTACAGGGTACAGATACGCAGTATTTT.

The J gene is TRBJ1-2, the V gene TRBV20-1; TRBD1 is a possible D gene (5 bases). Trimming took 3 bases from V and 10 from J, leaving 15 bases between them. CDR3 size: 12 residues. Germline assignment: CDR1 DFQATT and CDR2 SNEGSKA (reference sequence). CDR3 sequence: CSARAGLESYTF. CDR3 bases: TGCAGTGCTAGGGCGGGACTGGAGTCCTACACCTTC.

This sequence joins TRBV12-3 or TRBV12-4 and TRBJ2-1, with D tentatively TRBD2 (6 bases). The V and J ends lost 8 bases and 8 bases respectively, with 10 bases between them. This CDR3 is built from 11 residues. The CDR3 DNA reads TGTGCCAGCTGGCGGGGTCATGAGCAGTTCTTC. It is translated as CASWRGHEQFF.

As DNA, the CDR3 is TGCGCCAGCAGCCAAGGGTTCTCTAGCTGGGAGGGGGATGAGCAGTTCTTC. It codes for CASSQGFSSWEGDEQFF. V is TRBV4-3 and J is TRBJ2-1; TRBD2 might be the D (7 bases). CDR1 and CDR2 from the germline V gene are LGHNA and YSLEER. The ends were cut back, 1 base at V and 8 bases at J, with 21 bases in the middle. The CDR3 runs to 17 residues.

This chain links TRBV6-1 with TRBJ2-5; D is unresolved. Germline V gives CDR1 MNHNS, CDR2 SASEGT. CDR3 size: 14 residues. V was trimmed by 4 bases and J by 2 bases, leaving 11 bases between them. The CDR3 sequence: CASSGEATQETQYF. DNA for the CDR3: TGTGCCAGCAGTGGGGAAGCAACTCAAGAGACCCAGTACTTC.

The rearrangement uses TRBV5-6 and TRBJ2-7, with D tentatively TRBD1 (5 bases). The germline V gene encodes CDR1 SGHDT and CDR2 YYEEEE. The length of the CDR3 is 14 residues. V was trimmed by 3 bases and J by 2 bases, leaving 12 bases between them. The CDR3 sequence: CASSSWTNPYEQYF. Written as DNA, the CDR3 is TGTGCCAGCAGCTCCTGGACAAATCCCTACGAGCAGTACTTC.

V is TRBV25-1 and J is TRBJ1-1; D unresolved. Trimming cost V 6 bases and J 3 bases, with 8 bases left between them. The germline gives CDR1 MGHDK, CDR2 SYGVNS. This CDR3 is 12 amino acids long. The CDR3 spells CASSGSYTEAFF. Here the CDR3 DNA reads TGTGCCAGCAGCGGGTCTTACACTGAAGCTTTCTTT.